This T cell receptor (beta chain) was sequenced for a study of blood T cell repertoires in COVID-19 (TCRdb year 2020). Study-wide context: Samples from collaborators originated in the United States, Italy and Spain and spanned both the acute and convalescent phases of COVID-19. The prospective study material was composed of cDNA or gDNA derived from T cells, B-cell-depleted T cells, or PBMCs. Deeply sampled blood TCRbeta repertoires from subjects exposed to, actively infected with, or recovered from COVID-19 were included in the dataset. The repertoires were released in a freely available public database intended as a resource for research on the immune response to SARS-CoV-2. The samples were drawn from the first 160 participants of the ongoing ImmuneRACE study and from some 1,300 subjects provided by 6 global collaborators. A de-identified subject ID, COVID-19 status, age in years and sex were almost always included in the sample metadata. HLA class I and class II types, where available, came from metadata supplied by the sample provider rather than from assay-based typing.

Whole blood was collected in K2EDTA tubes by collaborating institutions according to the institutions' own protocols. For TCRbeta analysis, collaborators shipped samples in one of three forms: frozen whole blood, isolated PBMCs, or DNA extracted from either of those sample types. TCRbeta CDR3 regions were amplified from genomic DNA by means of the immunoSEQ Assay, a bias-controlled multiplex PCR. The source study handled its data this way. Within the assay, amplification of reference gene primers was used to estimate how many nucleated cells each sample contained. To quantify the absolute abundance of each unique TCRbeta CDR3 rearrangement, sequence reads were collapsed and filtered. For each sample, productive Simpson clonality was calculated as the square root of Simpson's diversity index over productive rearrangements. TCRdb's version of the immuneACCESS table is confined to in-frame rearrangements and falls short of the full clone set. An unresolved V gene accounts for under half of the shortfall where checked; the remainder is of unknown origin. That table furnishes V, J and clone size, whereas the DNA furnished D and trimming. The sample yields about 290,000 clones; about nine tenths were counted once. The ten largest make up about 3% of the sample.

From its cysteine to its phenylalanine, the CDR3 spans 13 amino acids. Only the CDR3 DNA stays, 39 bases, in frame from base 1. Trimming takes 2 bases from V and 3 bases from J, and the germline ends sit 7 bases apart. CDR1 and CDR2, per the germline V gene, are MNHEY and SVGEGT. As regards this clone: Its antigen is unknown. No much larger clonotype is one base removed from it; base qualities were not supplied.

General conclusions and limits of the study: The amount of clinical and demographic metadata varied by source and participant and was provided uncurated.

The sample was peripheral blood. In this chain, TRBV6-2 or TRBV6-3 is recombined with TRBJ1-1; no D gene call is confident. The clonotype originates from a woman aged 25 to 39 with active or convalescent COVID-19. The DNA reads as follows: TGTGCCAGCAGTTACAACGGGGACACTGAAGCTTTCTTT. This gives the protein CASSYNGDTEAFF.